This T cell receptor (beta chain) was retrieved from a study of CD8+CD57+ T cells in acquired aplastic anemia. Study details: The mean DNA yield obtained from sorted CD4+ and CD8+ cells came to 3 to 4 ug.

This clonotype came up many times. As yet, its antigen is unknown. The germline V gene has CDR1 SGHVS and CDR2 FQNEAQ. The CDR3 runs 17 residues. Trimming pared 0 bases from V and 0 bases from J, leaving 15 bases between. The sequenced patients had an expansion of CD8+CD57+ cells seen by flow cytometry. TCR beta VDJ combinations and CDR3 sequences were profiled from genomic DNA. TCRdb redid the calling of the reads with MiXCR, one entry per CDR3 protein. The sample records hundreds of thousands of distinct CDR3 sequences, less than 60% being singletons. Whole-study results and caveats: CD8+ Simpson's diversity in patients was not significantly different from that in controls. Patients and controls shared some 29 CD8+ CDR3 sequences, which appeared highly expressed in patients and within their immunodominant clones.

This TCR came from a human donor with aplastic anemia. The chain has TRBV7-8 and TRBJ2-7, with D possibly being TRBD1 or TRBD2 (7 bases each). The sequenced sample was sorted CD4+, CD8+, or CD8+CD57+ T cells (not recorded which) from PBMCs. The CDR3, as DNA: TGTGCCAGCAGCTTAGCGCGGGCCAGGGGGGGCTCCTACGAGCAGTACTTC. Protein sequence: CASSLARARGGSYEQYF.